The present entry profiles one TCR beta chain with its context. Each participant's cohort was designated according to participant-reported clinical history. Participants classified as exposed had met a COVID-19 case within 2 weeks before study entry. These data originate in a study of blood T cell repertoires in COVID-19. In the study overall: Spain, Italy and the United States supplied samples that represented acute and convalescent COVID-19. Sample material is recorded as cDNA or gDNA derived from T cells, B-cell-depleted T cells, or PBMCs.

Sequencing used immunoSEQ multiplex PCR; TCRdb keeps in-frame clones, though not all of them. This table has 120,000 to 150,000 clones, approximately 84% appearing once. The clonotype was recovered from a woman younger than 35 who had been exposed to COVID-19. Sequenced sample: PBMCs or T cells enriched from blood (not recorded which).

In DNA, the CDR3 is TGTGCCAGTACCGTCTCCCCTAACTATGGCTACACCTTC. This encodes CASTVSPNYGYTF. The V and J genes are TRBV19 and TRBJ1-2; D is undetermined. The CDR3 is 13 residues long. The V gene's germline CDR1 is LNHDA and CDR2 SQIVND (reference sequence). The V end lost 7 bases, the J end lost 0 bases, and 9 bases lay between the germline ends.